The TCR beta chain under discussion was sequenced for a study of blood T cell repertoires in COVID-19. Study-level background: T cells, B-cell-depleted T cells, or PBMCs provided the cDNA or gDNA that served as material.

This CDR3 contains 16 residues. The V gene lost 1 base and the J gene lost 3 bases, with 13 bases spanning the gap. CDR1 is MDHEN, CDR2 SYDVKM, per germline. The data were produced by immunoSEQ multiplex PCR, yet TCRdb's version contains in-frame clones alone and is incomplete. The sample gives 70,000 to 95,000 clones, 85% to 95% of which show up once; about 6.6% is in the top ten. The specimen sequenced was peripheral blood. This receptor was identified in a woman aged 55-70 years with active COVID-19. The V and J genes are TRBV28 and TRBJ2-4; D might be TRBD2 (6 bases). CDR3 sequence: CASSLYTSLLKNIQYF. CDR3 nucleotide sequence: TGTGCCAGCAGTTTATATACTAGCCTTCTCAAAAACATTCAGTACTTC. The full variable domain, completed using reference TRBV28 and TRBJ2-4, is DVKVTQSSRYLVKRTGEKVFLECVQDMDHENMFWYRQDPGLGLRLIYFSYDVKMKEKGDIPEGYSVSREKKERFSLILESASTNQTSMYLCASSLYTSLLKNIQYFGAGTRLSVL.